The TCR beta chain under discussion was sequenced for a study of Ad26.COV2.S vaccination and SARS-CoV-2 variants. This CDR3 contains 18 residues. Trimming stripped 3 bases from V and 1 base from J, with 19 bases between. The germline V gene encodes CDR1 SGHDN and CDR2 FVKESK. Treatment meaning: 15 to 20 received Ad26.COV2.S at low or high dose, single or two shots; about 5 received placebo; per-sample allocation not given. Samples came from day 63 after the first vaccine or placebo injection. In the vaccine, an Ad26 vector expressed the SARS-CoV-2 spike of the Wuhan strain. Study conclusions and caveats: Spike-specific TCR breadth in vaccine recipients exceeded that seen in placebo recipients.

Note on this clone: Its antigen is not identified.

Sequencing used immunoSEQ multiplex PCR; TCRdb keeps in-frame clones, though not all of them. The data show approximately 350,000 clones, with around 86% seen just once and 3.4% held by the top ten. The sequencing here drew on peripheral blood, taken in a trial of Ad26.COV2.S vaccine versus placebo. The source is a person aged 18-65 years who received the Ad26.COV2.S COVID-19 vaccine or a placebo. The chain combines TRBV14 with TRBJ1-3, with D possibly being TRBD1 (5 bases). In DNA, the CDR3 is TGTGCCAGCAGCCACTTCCGACAGCCCGGGGGTTCTGGAAACACCATATATTTT. Translating gives CASSHFRQPGGSGNTIYF.